The T cell receptor (beta chain) under discussion was sequenced for a study of cytomegalovirus exposure and HLA in healthy donors. This clone was counted only a few times. Primers included in the PCR were 60 Vbeta and 13 Jbeta primers. Assay used: immunoSEQ multiplex PCR; TCRdb lists only in-frame clones, some missing. This table has around 130,000 clones, about 73% appearing once. Per the germline V gene, CDR1 is SGHRS and CDR2 is YFSETQ. The V end was cut by 2 bases, the J end by 7 bases, with 15 bases between. The CDR3 extends over 14 amino acids. This clonotype was obtained from a human donor in good health. This chain uses TRBV5-1 with TRBJ1-2; D perhaps matches TRBD1 (6 bases). What was sequenced was PBMCs. The CDR3 sequence: CASSLNREVGGYTF. The CDR3 DNA reads as TGCGCCAGCAGCTTAAACAGGGAAGTTGGTGGCTACACCTTC.